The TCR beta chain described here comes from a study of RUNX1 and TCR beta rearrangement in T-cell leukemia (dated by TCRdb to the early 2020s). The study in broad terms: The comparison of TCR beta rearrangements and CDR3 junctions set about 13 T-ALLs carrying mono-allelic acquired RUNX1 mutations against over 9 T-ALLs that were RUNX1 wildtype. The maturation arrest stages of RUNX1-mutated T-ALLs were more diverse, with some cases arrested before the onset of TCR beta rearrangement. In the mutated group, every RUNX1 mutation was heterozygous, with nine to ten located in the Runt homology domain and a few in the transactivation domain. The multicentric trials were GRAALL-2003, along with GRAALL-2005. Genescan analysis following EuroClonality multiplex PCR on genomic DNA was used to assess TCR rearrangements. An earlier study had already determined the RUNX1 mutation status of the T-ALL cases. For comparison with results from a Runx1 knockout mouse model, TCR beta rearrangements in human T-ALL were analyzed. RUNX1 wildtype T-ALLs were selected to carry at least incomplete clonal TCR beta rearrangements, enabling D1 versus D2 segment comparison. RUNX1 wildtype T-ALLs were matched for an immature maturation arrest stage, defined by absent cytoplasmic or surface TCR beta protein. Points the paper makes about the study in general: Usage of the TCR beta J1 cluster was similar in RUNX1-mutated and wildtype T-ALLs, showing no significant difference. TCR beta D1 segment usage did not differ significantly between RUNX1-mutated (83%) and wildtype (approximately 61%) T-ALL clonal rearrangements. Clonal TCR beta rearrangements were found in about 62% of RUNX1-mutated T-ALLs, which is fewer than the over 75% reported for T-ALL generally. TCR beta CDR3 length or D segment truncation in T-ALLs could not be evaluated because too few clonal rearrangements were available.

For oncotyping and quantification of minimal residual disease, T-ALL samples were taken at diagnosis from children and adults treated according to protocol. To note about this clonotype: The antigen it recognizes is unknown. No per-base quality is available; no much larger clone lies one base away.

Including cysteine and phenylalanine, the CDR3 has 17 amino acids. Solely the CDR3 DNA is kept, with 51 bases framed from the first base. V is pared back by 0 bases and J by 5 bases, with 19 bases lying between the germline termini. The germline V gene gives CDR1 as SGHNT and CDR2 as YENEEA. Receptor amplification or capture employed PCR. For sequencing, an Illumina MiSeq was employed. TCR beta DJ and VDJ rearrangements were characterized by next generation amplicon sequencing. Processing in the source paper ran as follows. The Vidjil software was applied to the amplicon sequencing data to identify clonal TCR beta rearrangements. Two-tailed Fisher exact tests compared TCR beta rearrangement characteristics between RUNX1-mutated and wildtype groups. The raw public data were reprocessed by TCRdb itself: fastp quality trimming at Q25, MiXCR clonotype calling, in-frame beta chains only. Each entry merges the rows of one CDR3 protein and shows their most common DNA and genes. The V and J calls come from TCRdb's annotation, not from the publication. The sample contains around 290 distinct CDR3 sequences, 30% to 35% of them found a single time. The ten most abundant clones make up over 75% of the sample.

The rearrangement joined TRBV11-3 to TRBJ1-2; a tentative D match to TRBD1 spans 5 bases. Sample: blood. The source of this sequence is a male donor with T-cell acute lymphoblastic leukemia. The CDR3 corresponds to CASSLDLCWGGRYGYTF. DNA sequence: TGTGCCAGCAGCTTAGATCTTTGTTGGGGGGGAAGGTATGGCTACACCTTC.